A single sample gave rise to the 30 T cell receptor beta chains below, sequenced in a study of blood T cell repertoires in COVID-19 (dated by TCRdb to 2019 to 2021). Library preparation used the immunoSEQ multiplex PCR assay. Imported from immuneACCESS, the table was reduced by TCRdb to in-frame sequences with V and J called. These copies leave out some clones; in studies compared against another copy, an unresolved V gene accounts for under half, and the cause of the remainder is not known. This sample comprises about 340,000 clones, 92% of them detected only once. About 18% of the sample rests with the top ten. Sequencing was performed on PBMCs or T cells enriched from blood (not recorded which). The receptors were sampled from a woman in her twenties or thirties who had recovered from COVID-19.

The rearrangement joins TRBV2 to TRBJ2-3, with TRBD1 matching 9 bases. Germline CDR1 and CDR2: SNHLY and FYNNEI. The CDR3 runs 15 residues. Losses at the gene ends were 6 bases for V and 1 base for J; bases not matched to a gene: 5. The DNA of the CDR3 is TGTGCCAGCAGCCGGGACAGGGTACGCACAGATACGCAGTATTTT. It encodes CASSRDRVRTDTQYF.

CDR3 sequence: CASSLESAQYF. CDR3 sequence (DNA): TGTGCCAGCAGCTTAGAGTCGGCCCAGTACTTC. The genes are TRBV7-2 and TRBJ2-5; no firm D call. The CDR3 covers 11 residues. Trimming took 1 base from V and 9 from J, leaving 6 bases between them. Germline CDR1 reads SGHTA; CDR2 reads FQGNSA.

The chain carries TRBV18 and TRBJ2-1; 12 bases are a match to TRBD2. V lost 4 bases to trimming and J lost 5 bases; unmatched junction nucleotides: 3. The length of the CDR3 is 15 residues. Germline V lookup: CDR1 KGHSH, CDR2 LQKENI. The CDR3 DNA reads as TGTGCCAGCTCACTACTAGCGGGGGGTAACAATGAGCAGTTCTTC. Translated, it gives CASSLLAGGNNEQFF.

V usage is TRBV6-5 and J usage is TRBJ2-7; TRBD2 matches 12 bases. Germline V gene lookup returns CDR1 MNHEY and CDR2 SVGAGI. The length of the CDR3 is 16 residues. J was trimmed by 3 bases and V by 2 bases; bases with no gene match: 5. CDR3 coding DNA: TGTGCCAGCAGTTACACCAGACTAGCGGGGGTCTACGAGCAGTACTTC. Amino acid sequence: CASSYTRLAGVYEQYF.

This clone was detected once. The chain couples TRBV28 to TRBJ1-6; 9 bases align to TRBD1. The CDR3 has 16 residues. The V and J ends lost 5 bases and 9 bases, in that order; junction bases with no gene match: 11. Germline V lookup: CDR1 MDHEN, CDR2 SYDVKM. The chain's CDR3 is CASSPPGQGMGSPLHF. CDR3 DNA sequence: TGTGCCAGCAGTCCGCCGGGACAGGGAATGGGTTCACCCCTCCACTTT.

For this clone: Other DNA sequences within the sample encode an identical CDR3. The chain combines TRBV4-3 with TRBJ2-7; maybe TRBD1 (6 bases). Germline values: CDR1 LGHNA, CDR2 YSLEER. V was clipped by 4 bases and J by 3 bases, with 10 bases between them. CDR3 length equals 13 residues. CDR3 region: CASSREQGYEQYF. For the CDR3, the DNA is TGCGCCAGCAGCCGCGAACAGGGCTACGAGCAGTACTTC.

The rearrangement links TRBV24-1 to TRBJ2-7; 11 bases are a match to TRBD2. V gave up 4 bases and J gave up 3 bases; unmatched junction bases: 4. CDR3 size: 15 residues. Germline assignment: CDR1 KGHDR and CDR2 SFDVKD. The CDR3 protein is CATSEDSGRGYEQYF. The CDR3 DNA reads as TGTGCCACCAGTGAAGATAGCGGGAGGGGCTACGAGCAGTACTTC.

The rearrangement links TRBV5-4 to TRBJ2-5; D possibly corresponds to TRBD2 (6 bases). Per germline, CDR1 SGHNT and CDR2 YYREEE (reference sequence). The ends were cut back, 0 bases at V and 1 base at J, with 13 bases in the middle. This CDR3 comprises 16 residues. The CDR3 spells CASSLGGGDLQETQYF. Here the CDR3 DNA reads TGTGCCAGCAGCTTGGGAGGCGGGGACCTCCAAGAGACCCAGTACTTC.

V gene TRBV29-1 combines with J gene TRBJ1-5; tentatively, D is TRBD1 (6 bases). The V gene's germline CDR1 is SQVTM and CDR2 ANQGSEA. The CDR3 has 12 residues. The ends were cut back, 4 bases at V and 8 bases at J, with 12 bases in the middle. In nucleotides, the CDR3 is TGCAGCGTTGCCGGCAGGGGAGAGCCCCAGCATTTT. Its translation is CSVAGRGEPQHF.

The chain couples TRBV5-1 to TRBJ2-7, with TRBD2 matching over 9 bases. V gave up 2 bases and J gave up 5 bases; unmatched junction bases: 8. This CDR3 region has 15 residues. Germline V gives CDR1 SGHRS, CDR2 YFSETQ. CDR3 residues: CASSFLAGVAHEQYF. CDR3 nucleotides: TGCGCCAGCAGCTTCTTAGCGGGAGTCGCACACGAGCAGTACTTC.

This rearrangement joins TRBV4-1 to TRBJ2-7; D gene ambiguous. The CDR3 runs to 15 residues. Germline-derived CDR1 and CDR2 are MGHRA and YSYEKL. V lost 4 bases, J lost 3 bases, and 16 bases lay in between. CDR3: CASSLPGGFFYEQYF. The CDR3 nucleotides are TGCGCCAGCAGCCTCCCCGGCGGTTTCTTCTACGAGCAGTACTTC.

This sequence joins TRBV5-6 and TRBJ2-5; 10 nucleotides align to TRBD1. The CDR3 runs to 15 residues. J was trimmed by 4 bases and V by 2 bases; bases with no gene match: 5. Germline-derived CDR1 and CDR2 are SGHDT and YYEEEE. CDR3 protein: CASSFWGQGLETQYF. CDR3 nucleotides: TGTGCCAGCAGCTTCTGGGGACAGGGGCTAGAGACCCAGTACTTC.

This chain joins TRBV2 and TRBJ1-5; the D is unclear. Trimming took 7 bases from V and 2 from J, leaving 12 bases between them. The CDR3 loop spans 14 amino acids. CDR1 is SNHLY, CDR2 FYNNEI, per germline. CDR3 coding DNA: TGTGCCAGCATCGGAGATCTCGGCAATCAGCCCCAGCATTTT. The encoded protein is CASIGDLGNQPQHF.

As for this clone: This same CDR3 is encoded by further DNA sequences in the sample. This chain links TRBV10-3 with TRBJ2-3; D might be TRBD2 (6 bases). Germline V CDR1 and CDR2: ENHRY, SYGVKD. The CDR3 has 15 residues. V was shortened by 4 bases and J by 0 bases, with 11 bases between the two germline ends. The DNA for the CDR3 is TGTGCCATCAGTGCGCCCGGGACTAGCACAGATACGCAGTATTTT. It encodes CAISAPGTSTDTQYF.

This chain connects TRBV7-2 to TRBJ1-2; D not certain. The CDR3 spans 15 residues. Germline-derived CDR1 and CDR2 are SGHTA and FQGNSA. V was pared by 4 bases and J by 8 bases, with 20 bases between. The CDR3 DNA is TGTGCCAGCAGCTCCAGAACCTCGGGAAAAGGGGGCTACACCTTC. It yields the protein CASSSRTSGKGGYTF.

The CDR3 region is CASSVGYRDNIQYF. In nucleotides, the CDR3 is TGTGCCAGCAGCGTAGGATACAGGGATAACATTCAGTACTTC. The chain joins TRBV9 to TRBJ2-4, with a tentative D call TRBD1 (6 bases). This CDR3 is 14 amino acids long. Germline CDR1 reads SGDLS; CDR2 reads YYNGEE. The V end lost 0 bases, the J end lost 7 bases, and 11 bases lay between the germline ends.

The V gene is TRBV9, the J gene TRBJ2-3; D is possibly TRBD2 (6 bases). Germline V gives CDR1 SGDLS, CDR2 YYNGEE. This CDR3 spans 15 amino acids. V lost 3 bases and J 2 bases, leaving 13 bases between the germline ends. The CDR3 nucleotides are TGTGCCAGCAGCGACGGGACTGCGTTCACAGATACGCAGTATTTT. Translation: CASSDGTAFTDTQYF.

V gene TRBV5-6 combines with J gene TRBJ2-7; 11 bases map to TRBD1. CDR3 size: 15 residues. Germline V gene lookup returns CDR1 SGHDT and CDR2 YYEEEE. Losses at the gene ends were 5 bases for V and 7 bases for J; bases not matched to a gene: 11. DNA of the CDR3: TGTGCCAGCAGGGACAGGGGGCATTTTTGGGATGAGCAGTACTTC. This translates into CASRDRGHFWDEQYF.

This chain connects TRBV5-6 to TRBJ2-7, with D tentatively TRBD2 (6 bases). The V gene's germline CDR1 is SGHDT and CDR2 YYEEEE. Trimming stripped 4 bases from V and 0 bases from J, with 17 bases between. CDR3 length equals 16 residues. The CDR3 is CASSLRVGGSSYEQYF. In nucleotides, the CDR3 is TGTGCCAGCAGCCTCCGGGTCGGGGGTAGCTCCTACGAGCAGTACTTC.

The count of this clone is one. J is TRBJ2-7 and V is TRBV6-5, with D perhaps TRBD2 (5 bases). The germline V gene encodes CDR1 MNHEY and CDR2 SVGAGI. The CDR3 is made up of 16 amino acids. V was clipped by 4 bases and J by 3 bases, with 19 bases between them. CDR3 sequence reads: CASSSYEGLDDYEQYF. CDR3 nucleotide sequence: TGTGCCAGCAGTTCATACGAAGGACTGGACGACTACGAGCAGTACTTC.

The chain has TRBV5-6 and TRBJ2-3; 10 nucleotides match TRBD2. With V trimmed by 0 bases and J by 5 bases, 9 bases remained unmatched. CDR3 length: 17 amino acids. CDR1 is SGHDT and CDR2 is YYEEEE in the germline V gene. The CDR3 DNA sequence: TGTGCCAGCAGCTTGGCAGCGGGGGGGCCAGTACAAGATACGCAGTATTTT. Translating it yields CASSLAAGGPVQDTQYF.

This chain uses TRBV5-1 with TRBJ2-7; TRBD1 matches 8 bases. The CDR3 spans 14 residues. Germline trimming cut 3 bases from V and 5 bases from J; bases unmatched to any gene: 7. Germline CDR1 is SGHRS and CDR2 is YFSETQ. The CDR3 DNA follows: TGCGCCAGCAGCTCCGACAGGGGTTTTGACGAGCAGTACTTC. Translating it yields CASSSDRGFDEQYF.

The rearrangement joins TRBV24-1 to TRBJ1-5; TRBD1 matches at 7 bases. The CDR3 length is 15 residues. CDR1 and CDR2 from the germline V gene are KGHDR and SFDVKD. Losses at the gene ends were 7 bases for V and 3 bases for J; bases not matched to a gene: 8. CDR3 region: CATSPPGTVNQPQHF. The CDR3 DNA reads as TGTGCCACCAGCCCACCCGGGACAGTCAATCAGCCCCAGCATTTT.

This chain connects TRBV7-4 to TRBJ2-1; TRBD2 aligns across 7 bases. The CDR3 has 13 amino acids. Germline V lookup: CDR1 SGHVT, CDR2 SQSDAQ. V lost 4 bases, J lost 7 bases, and 4 bases stayed unmatched. CDR3 protein: CASSYLAANEQFF. As DNA, the CDR3 is TGTGCCAGCAGCTATCTAGCGGCGAATGAGCAGTTCTTC. Looking up the rest from reference TRBV7-4 and TRBJ2-1 gives the full variable domain: GAGVSQSPRYKVAKRGRDVALRCDSISGHVTLYWYRQTLGQGSEVLTYSQSDAQRDKSGRPSGRFSAERPERSVSTLKIQRTEQGDSAVYLCASSYLAANEQFFGPGTRLTVL.

The V gene is TRBV19, the J gene TRBJ1-2; the match to TRBD1 covers 7 bases. The CDR3 runs to 11 residues. V was pared by 6 bases and J by 7 bases, with 2 bases of the junction left unmatched. CDR1 is LNHDA and CDR2 is SQIVND in the germline V gene (reference sequence). This chain's CDR3 is CASRTGTGYTF. In DNA form, the CDR3 reads TGTGCCAGTAGGACAGGGACTGGCTACACCTTC.

The V call is TRBV29-1, the J call TRBJ1-2; no definite D call. The CDR3 contains 11 residues. Germline assignment: CDR1 SQVTM and CDR2 ANQGSEA. V dropped 7 bases and J dropped 0 bases, with 6 bases sitting between them. The CDR3 here is CSGSANYGYTF. DNA of the CDR3: TGCAGCGGGTCAGCTAACTATGGCTACACCTTC. The full variable domain, completed using reference TRBV29-1 and TRBJ1-2, is SAVISQKPSRDICQRGTSLTIQCQVDSQVTMMFWYRQQPGQSLTLIATANQGSEATYESGFVIDKFPISRPNLTFSTLTVSNMSPEDSSIYLCSGSANYGYTFGSGTRLTVV.

This clone occurred once. The chain combines TRBV19 with TRBJ1-1; D is perhaps TRBD1 (5 bases). Per the germline V gene, CDR1 is LNHDA and CDR2 is SQIVND (reference sequence). The germline V and J ends were trimmed by 7 bases and 0 bases, with 9 bases remaining between them. The CDR3 spans 13 residues. CDR3: CASTPGVNTEAFF. For the CDR3, the DNA is TGTGCCAGTACCCCGGGGGTGAACACTGAAGCTTTCTTT. The full variable domain, in which reference TRBV19 and TRBJ1-1 provide the parts outside the CDR3, is DGGITQSPKYLFRKEGQNVTLSCEQNLNHDAMYWYRQDPGQGLRLIYYSQIVNDFQKGDIAEGYSVSREKKESFPLTVTSAQKNPTAFYLCASTPGVNTEAFFGQGTRLTVV.

The CDR3 here is CASTDRQNYGYTF. CDR3 bases: TGCGCCAGCACGGACAGGCAAAACTATGGCTACACCTTC. This sequence joins TRBV5-1 and TRBJ1-2; TRBD1 aligns across 7 bases. CDR1 and CDR2 (germline): SGHRS, YFSETQ. V trimming: 6 bases; J trimming: 2 bases; junction bases outside the gene matches: 4. The CDR3 spans 13 residues.

The J gene is TRBJ2-3, the V gene TRBV24-1; 7 positions agree with TRBD2. The V segment lost 1 base and the J segment 4 bases; nucleotides outside the gene matches: 7. CDR1 is KGHDR, CDR2 SFDVKD, per germline. There are 16 residues in the CDR3. CDR3: CATSDFGGGAADTQYF. For the CDR3, the DNA is TGTGCCACCAGTGATTTTGGGGGAGGGGCGGCAGATACGCAGTATTTT.

The CDR3 region has the DNA TGTGCCAGCAGCGAAACCGGGACAGGGTCATTTGAGCAGTTCTTC. Protein sequence: CASSETGTGSFEQFF. The rearrangement uses TRBV28 and TRBJ2-1, with 9 bases identical to TRBD1. The CDR3 loop spans 15 amino acids. Trimming removed 6 bases from V and 9 bases from J; junction bases left unmatched: 12. Per the germline V gene, CDR1 is MDHEN and CDR2 is SYDVKM.